These T cell receptor beta chains were read from a single sample in a study of blood T cell repertoires in COVID-19. Measured with immunoSEQ multiplex PCR; TCRdb has only the in-frame clones, and not every one. The sample records 120,000 to 150,000 clones, about nine tenths being singletons. The sample taken for sequencing was peripheral blood. All receptors derive from a woman aged 45-65 years with acute or convalescent COVID-19. The CDR3 runs from the conserved cysteine through the conserved F or W. D genes are given only for firm matches. The size field is filled for only some rows; it gives once, few, many or a size class.

d_call,j_call,clone_size,v_call,cdr3_aa,cdr3_nt
.,TRBJ2-3,.,TRBV24-1,CATSDPRTGISTDTQYF,TGTGCCACCAGTGACCCGAGGACGGGAATTAGCACAGATACGCAGTATTTT
.,TRBJ2-7,.,TRBV28,CASSFPSTLRDGYEQYF,TGTGCCAGCAGTTTCCCCTCGACTTTGCGGGACGGGTACGAGCAGTACTTC
TRBD1,TRBJ1-1,.,TRBV2,CASSKHGQGVEAFF,TGTGCCAGCAGTAAACACGGACAGGGTGTTGAAGCTTTCTTT
.,TRBJ1-1,once,TRBV24-1,CATSDRTGSNTEAFF,TGTGCCACCAGTGATCGCACCGGGTCCAACACTGAAGCTTTCTTT
TRBD1,TRBJ1-2,.,TRBV4-1,CASSLRDRVSYGYTF,TGCGCCAGCAGCCTAAGGGACAGGGTTTCTTATGGCTACACCTTC
.,TRBJ1-2,.,TRBV19,CASKEALYGYTF,TGTGCCAGTAAAGAGGCCCTCTATGGCTACACCTTC
.,TRBJ2-3,once,TRBV5-1,CASRPGGRTDTQYF,TGCGCCAGCAGGCCGGGGGGCAGGACAGATACGCAGTATTTT
TRBD1,TRBJ1-4,.,TRBV19,CATTTGVGNEKLFF,TGTGCCACTACAACAGGGGTGGGTAATGAAAAACTGTTTTTT
TRBD1,TRBJ2-2,.,TRBV2,CASSEFQDRVTTGELFF,TGTGCCAGCAGTGAATTTCAGGACAGGGTTACCACCGGGGAGCTGTTTTTT
.,TRBJ2-3,.,TRBV29-1,CSVEIPPGSDTQYF,TGCAGCGTTGAGATCCCTCCAGGGTCGGATACGCAGTATTTT
TRBD2,TRBJ2-7,once,TRBV24-1,CATSDRPSSGGNYEQYF,TGTGCCACCAGTGATCGCCCCTCTAGCGGGGGGAACTACGAGCAGTACTTC
.,TRBJ2-1,.,TRBV7-9,CASSFPTSEGNEQFF,TGTGCCAGCAGCTTCCCGACTAGTGAGGGAAATGAGCAGTTCTTC
.,TRBJ2-7,.,TRBV3-1/TRBV3-2,CASSQGQGNYEQYF,TGTGCCAGCAGCCAAGGGCAGGGTAACTACGAGCAGTACTTC
.,TRBJ2-3,.,TRBV9,CASSGTGYRTDTQYF,TGTGCCAGCAGCGGTACAGGGTATCGGACAGATACGCAGTATTTT
TRBD1,TRBJ2-3,.,TRBV24-1,CATSDSRQGTDTQYF,TGTGCCACCAGTGATTCCCGACAGGGAACAGATACGCAGTATTTT
TRBD2,TRBJ2-7,.,TRBV6-2/TRBV6-3,CASSSGLAGTFSYEQYF,TGTGCCAGCAGTTCCGGACTAGCGGGGACCTTCTCCTACGAGCAGTACTTC
.,TRBJ2-5,.,TRBV10-3,CAISDPGETQYF,TGTGCCATCAGTGACCCCGGAGAGACCCAGTACTTC
TRBD1,TRBJ1-1,.,TRBV6-5,CASSYPTGGRTEAFF,TGTGCCAGCAGTTACCCAACAGGGGGAAGAACTGAAGCTTTCTTT
.,TRBJ1-1,.,TRBV13,CASSLELEKNTEAFF,TGTGCCAGCAGCTTAGAGCTAGAAAAGAACACTGAAGCTTTCTTT
TRBD2,TRBJ2-3,.,TRBV3-1/TRBV3-2,CASSRWTSVKADTQYF,TGTGCCAGCAGCCGATGGACTAGCGTGAAAGCAGATACGCAGTATTTT
.,TRBJ2-2,.,TRBV27,CASSTTTQGSGDTGELFF,TGTGCCAGCAGTACAACTACCCAGGGTTCTGGGGACACCGGGGAGCTGTTTTTT
TRBD2,TRBJ2-5,.,TRBV9,CASTPSGGETQYF,TGTGCCAGCACCCCTAGCGGGGGGGAGACCCAGTACTTC
.,TRBJ1-2,.,TRBV29-1,CSAHPMVRSRDGYTF,TGCAGCGCCCACCCAATGGTCCGGAGTCGGGATGGCTACACCTTC
TRBD1,TRBJ1-5,few,TRBV29-1,CSVTTGGDNQPQHF,TGCAGCGTTACGACAGGGGGGGACAATCAGCCCCAGCATTTT
.,TRBJ2-3,.,TRBV12-5,CASGLGLQEADTQYF,TGTGCTAGTGGTTTGGGGCTACAGGAAGCAGATACGCAGTATTTT
TRBD2,TRBJ2-1,.,TRBV6-5,CASSYLSGRAGGEQFF,TGTGCCAGCAGTTACCTTAGCGGGAGGGCAGGCGGTGAGCAGTTCTTC
.,TRBJ1-1,.,TRBV25-1,CASSAIYGVTEAFF,TGTGCCAGCAGTGCGATATATGGAGTCACTGAAGCTTTCTTT
.,TRBJ2-3,.,TRBV4-1,CASSQASLFGSADTQYF,TGCGCCAGCAGCCAAGCATCCCTCTTCGGTTCCGCAGATACGCAGTATTTT
.,TRBJ2-7,.,TRBV2,CASSERLVAYEQYF,TGTGCCAGCAGTGAGCGCCTAGTTGCCTACGAGCAGTACTTC
TRBD2,TRBJ2-3,once,TRBV30,CAWNLGGNTDTQYF,TGTGCCTGGAATCTGGGGGGGAATACAGATACGCAGTATTTT
.,TRBJ2-7,.,TRBV5-1,CASSLGYLATYEQYF,TGCGCCAGCAGCTTGGGGTACCTCGCTACCTACGAGCAGTACTTC
.,TRBJ2-2,.,TRBV3-1/TRBV3-2,CASRAAGELFF,TGTGCCAGCAGGGCGGCCGGGGAGCTGTTTTTT
.,TRBJ1-1,few,TRBV15,CATSLRGGGNTEAFF,TGTGCCACCAGTCTTCGGGGGGGAGGAAACACTGAAGCTTTCTTT
.,TRBJ1-1,few,TRBV2,CASSVTRAQGEAFF,TGTGCCAGCAGTGTGACCCGGGCACAGGGAGAAGCTTTCTTT
TRBD1,TRBJ1-6,.,TRBV2,CASIRDSLGFSPLHF,TGTGCCAGCATTCGGGACAGCCTGGGGTTTTCACCCCTCCACTTT
TRBD2,TRBJ2-5,.,TRBV14,CASSQRTGGPGETQYF,TGTGCCAGCAGCCAACGAACGGGAGGGCCAGGGGAGACCCAGTACTTC
.,TRBJ2-2,.,TRBV4-2,CASSPQTRIATGELFF,TGTGCCAGCAGCCCTCAGACTAGAATTGCTACCGGGGAGCTGTTTTTT
TRBD1,TRBJ2-7,.,TRBV5-1,CASSLGTGSSYEQYF,TGCGCCAGCAGCTTGGGGACAGGGAGCTCCTACGAGCAGTACTTC
TRBD2,TRBJ2-1,.,TRBV6-4,CASSAGTSGGGKQFF,TGTGCCAGCAGTGCCGGGACTAGCGGAGGAGGGAAGCAGTTCTTC
TRBD1,TRBJ2-7,.,TRBV5-1,CASSLATGGYEQYF,TGCGCCAGCAGCTTGGCGACAGGGGGGTACGAGCAGTACTTC
TRBD1,TRBJ1-1,few,TRBV15,CATRTDRGRLGEAFF,TGTGCCACCAGGACCGACAGGGGGAGACTGGGTGAAGCTTTCTTT
.,TRBJ1-2,.,TRBV20-1,CSASKDGGGKGYTF,TGCAGTGCTAGTAAAGACGGGGGAGGAAAGGGCTACACCTTC
TRBD1,TRBJ2-3,.,TRBV5-4,CASSWTGSPTDTQYF,TGTGCCAGCAGCTGGACAGGTTCCCCCACAGATACGCAGTATTTT
TRBD1,TRBJ2-7,.,TRBV5-4,CASSWGQAYEQYF,TGTGCCAGCAGCTGGGGACAGGCCTACGAGCAGTACTTC
TRBD2,TRBJ2-3,.,TRBV9,CASRPSGGLGDTQYF,TGTGCCAGCAGACCCAGCGGGGGACTTGGAGATACGCAGTATTTT
.,TRBJ2-1,.,TRBV6-1,CASSEVHNYNEQFF,TGTGCCAGCAGTGAAGTCCACAACTACAATGAGCAGTTCTTC
.,TRBJ2-3,few,TRBV10-2,CASSEQTDTQYF,TGCGCCAGCAGTGAACAGACAGATACGCAGTATTTT
.,TRBJ1-1,.,TRBV21-1,CASSQSRDRGRGSEAFF,TGTGCCAGCAGCCAGTCCCGGGACAGGGGTAGGGGATCTGAAGCTTTCTTT
TRBD1,TRBJ2-7,.,TRBV6-5,CASRSGTGSYEQYF,TGTGCCAGCAGGTCCGGGACAGGCTCCTACGAGCAGTACTTC
.,TRBJ1-3,.,TRBV3-1/TRBV3-2,CASSQGPGRNTIYF,TGTGCCAGCAGCCAAGGGCCGGGAAGAAACACCATATATTTT
.,TRBJ2-7,.,TRBV7-8,CASSPTSGGEQYF,TGTGCCAGCAGCCCAACGTCCGGGGGAGAGCAGTACTTC
.,TRBJ2-5,.,TRBV30,CAWSVLRKRERVETQYF,TGTGCCTGGAGTGTACTACGGAAGAGGGAACGTGTAGAGACCCAGTACTTC
.,TRBJ1-1,once,TRBV5-1,CASSLAARMNTEAFF,TGCGCCAGCAGCTTGGCCGCCAGAATGAACACTGAAGCTTTCTTT
.,TRBJ1-2,.,TRBV4-2,CASSQDLGEGGYGYTF,TGTGCCAGCAGCCAAGATCTGGGAGAAGGGGGCTATGGCTACACCTTC
TRBD2,TRBJ2-5,.,TRBV7-3,CASSLTRGSRETQYF,TGTGCCAGCAGCTTAACGCGGGGGTCTCGGGAGACCCAGTACTTC
TRBD2,TRBJ2-3,.,TRBV7-3,CASSSLAGDDTQYF,TGTGCCAGCAGCTCACTAGCGGGGGACGATACGCAGTATTTT
TRBD2,TRBJ2-2,.,TRBV7-3,CASSPNLAGGRTGELFF,TGTGCCAGCAGCCCAAACCTAGCGGGGGGTAGGACCGGGGAGCTGTTTTTT
TRBD2,TRBJ2-1,.,TRBV10-1,CASSGSGGPDEQFF,TGCGCCAGCAGTGGTAGCGGGGGGCCCGATGAGCAGTTCTTC
TRBD2,TRBJ2-7,.,TRBV9,CASSEGTSGGAYEQYF,TGTGCCAGCAGCGAGGGGACTAGCGGGGGGGCCTACGAGCAGTACTTC
TRBD1,TRBJ1-2,once,TRBV29-1,CSVESGQTTAPFIGYTF,TGCAGCGTTGAGTCGGGACAGACTACGGCCCCTTTCATCGGCTACACCTTC